This is a list of T cell receptor beta chains from one sample in a study of blood T cell repertoires in COVID-19. Here immunoSEQ multiplex PCR was the method, and the copy in TCRdb shows in-frame clones only, minus some. Here the sample spans 200,000 or so clones, about 90% being singletons. Sequencing used peripheral blood. These receptors were obtained from a woman in her sixties or seventies with acute or convalescent COVID-19. Each CDR3 is given with its conserved first and last residue. D genes are given only for firm matches. Clone size is stated in some rows and not others, as once, few, many or a class when expanded.

d_gene,v_gene,j_gene,abundance,CDR3nt,CDR3aa
TRBD1,TRBV29-1,TRBJ2-1,NA,TGCAGCGCCTGGGGGACAGGGGGCATCGATGAGCAGTTCTTC,CSAWGTGGIDEQFF
NA,TRBV9,TRBJ1-4,NA,TGTGCCAGCAGCCCAGGGTTCGACGAAAAACTGTTTTTT,CASSPGFDEKLFF
NA,TRBV2,TRBJ1-1,NA,TGTGCCAGCAGTGATAGGACAGAGAACACTGAAGCTTTCTTT,CASSDRTENTEAFF
TRBD2,TRBV28,TRBJ2-7,once,TGTGCCAGCAGCTTTACTAGCGGTAGCTCCTACGAGCAGTACTTC,CASSFTSGSSYEQYF
TRBD1,TRBV11-3,TRBJ2-3,NA,TGTGCCAGCAGCTCCCGACAGGGGGCAGATACGCAGTATTTT,CASSSRQGADTQYF
TRBD1,TRBV10-3,TRBJ2-2,few,TGTGCCATCATCCAGGACAGGGGAGTCGGGGAGCTGTTTTTT,CAIIQDRGVGELFF
TRBD1,TRBV29-1,TRBJ2-3,NA,TGCAGCGTTCGTGTGGGGACAGTCACAGATACGCAGTATTTT,CSVRVGTVTDTQYF
NA,TRBV5-1,TRBJ1-1,NA,TGCGCCAGCAGCTTGGAACAGGGGAACACTGAAGCTTTCTTT,CASSLEQGNTEAFF
TRBD1,TRBV24-1,TRBJ2-3,NA,TGTGCCACCAGTGATTTGAGGGGACAGGGAAGCGCAGATACGCAGTATTTT,CATSDLRGQGSADTQYF
TRBD1,TRBV7-8,TRBJ2-7,NA,TGTGCCAGCCGCCCTCGGGACAGCTACGAGCAGTACTTC,CASRPRDSYEQYF
TRBD1,TRBV12-5,TRBJ2-1,NA,TGTGCTAGTGGTTTGGGACAGGGGATTGAGCAGTTCTTC,CASGLGQGIEQFF
NA,TRBV12-3/TRBV12-4,TRBJ2-2,NA,TGTGCCAGCAGTTTGGAGATCGGGGAGCTGTTTTTT,CASSLEIGELFF
NA,TRBV20-1,TRBJ2-2,few,TGCAGTGCTAGTCCCGACTCGGGCGGGGAGCTGTTTTTT,CSASPDSGGELFF
NA,TRBV6-6,TRBJ1-2,few,TGTGCCAGCATTAACCGGGACAAAGATGGCTACACCTTC,CASINRDKDGYTF
NA,TRBV10-1,TRBJ2-5,NA,TGCGCCAGCAGTGGAGGGAGCGGCCAAGAGACCCAGTACTTC,CASSGGSGQETQYF
NA,TRBV18,TRBJ1-1,NA,TGTGCCAGCTCCCGACAGGATAGGTCGTCGGGGACTGAAGCTTTCTTT,CASSRQDRSSGTEAFF